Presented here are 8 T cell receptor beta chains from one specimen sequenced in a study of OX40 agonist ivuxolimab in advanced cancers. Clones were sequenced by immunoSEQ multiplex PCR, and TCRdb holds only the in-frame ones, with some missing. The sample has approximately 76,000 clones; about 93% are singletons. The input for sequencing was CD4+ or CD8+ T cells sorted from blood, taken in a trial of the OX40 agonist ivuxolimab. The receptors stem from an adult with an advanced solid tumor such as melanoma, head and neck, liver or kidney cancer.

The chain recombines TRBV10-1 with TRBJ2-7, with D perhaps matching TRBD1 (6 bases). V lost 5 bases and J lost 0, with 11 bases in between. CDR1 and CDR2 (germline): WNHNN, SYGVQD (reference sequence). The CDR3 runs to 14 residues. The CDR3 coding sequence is TGCGCCAGCAGTTCGACAGGTCTCTCCTACGAGCAGTACTTC. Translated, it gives CASSSTGLSYEQYF.

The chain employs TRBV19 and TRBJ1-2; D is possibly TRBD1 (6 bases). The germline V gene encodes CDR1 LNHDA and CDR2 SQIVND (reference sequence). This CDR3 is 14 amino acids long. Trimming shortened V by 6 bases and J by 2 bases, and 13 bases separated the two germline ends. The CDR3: CASSPGGGNYGYTF. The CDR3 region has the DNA TGTGCCAGTAGCCCGGGAGGGGGAAACTATGGCTACACCTTC.

CDR3 bases: TGCGCCAGCAGTCAGAAGGACATTAACACTGAAGCTTTCTTT. Translating gives CASSQKDINTEAFF. The chain couples TRBV23-1 to TRBJ1-1; possible D gene TRBD1, 5 bases. TRBV23-1 qualifies as an ORF whose function is uncertain. This CDR3 comprises 14 residues. The V and J ends lost 3 bases and 2 bases respectively, with 10 bases between them.

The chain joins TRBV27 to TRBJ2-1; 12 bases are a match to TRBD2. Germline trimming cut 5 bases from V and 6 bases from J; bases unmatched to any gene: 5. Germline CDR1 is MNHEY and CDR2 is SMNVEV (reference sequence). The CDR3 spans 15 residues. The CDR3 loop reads CASSIGLAGSNEQFF. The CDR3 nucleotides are TGTGCCAGCAGTATCGGACTAGCGGGGTCCAATGAGCAGTTCTTC.

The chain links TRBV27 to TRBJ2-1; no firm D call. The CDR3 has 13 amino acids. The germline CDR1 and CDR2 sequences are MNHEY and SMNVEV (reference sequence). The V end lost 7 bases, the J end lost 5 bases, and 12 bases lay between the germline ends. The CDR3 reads CASTPDGDNEQFF. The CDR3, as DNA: TGTGCCAGCACCCCTGATGGGGACAATGAGCAGTTCTTC.

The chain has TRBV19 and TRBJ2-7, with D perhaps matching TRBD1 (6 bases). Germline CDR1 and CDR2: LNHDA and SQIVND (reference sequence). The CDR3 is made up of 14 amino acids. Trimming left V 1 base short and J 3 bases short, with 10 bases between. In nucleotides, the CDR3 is TGTGCCAGTAGTATAGGGGACACGGGCTACGAGCAGTACTTC. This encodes CASSIGDTGYEQYF.

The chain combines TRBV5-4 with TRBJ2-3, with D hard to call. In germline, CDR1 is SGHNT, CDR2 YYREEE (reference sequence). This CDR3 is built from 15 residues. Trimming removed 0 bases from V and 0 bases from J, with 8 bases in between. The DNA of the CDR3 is TGTGCCAGCAGCTTGGGAGCAACGAGCACAGATACGCAGTATTTT. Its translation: CASSLGATSTDTQYF.

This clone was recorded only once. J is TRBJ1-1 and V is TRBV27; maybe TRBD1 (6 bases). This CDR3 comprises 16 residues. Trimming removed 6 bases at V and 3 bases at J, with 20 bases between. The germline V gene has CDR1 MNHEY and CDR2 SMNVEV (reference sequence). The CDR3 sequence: CASRYRVYATDTEAFF. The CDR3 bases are TGTGCCAGCAGGTACAGGGTATACGCTACGGACACTGAAGCTTTCTTT.